These T cell receptor beta chains were read from a single sample in a study of CD8+ T cells in alopecia areata. Data came from immunoSEQ multiplex PCR; TCRdb stores just in-frame clones and leaves some out. Of approximately 200,000 clones in the sample, 50% to 60% were seen once. The starting material was CD4+ T cells sorted from blood, obtained at week 4, from a patient treated with tofacitinib. The source of these receptors is a human donor with alopecia areata. CDR3s include the opening cysteine and the closing phenylalanine or tryptophan. Fields, in order: V gene, D gene, clone size, J gene, CDR3 DNA, CDR3 protein. The D gene is left open where the match is weak. Size is stated for part of the rows, as once, few or many counts, or as a class when the clone is expanded.

TRBV6-6,-,few,TRBJ1-4,TGTGCCAGCAGTTACTCAGTCGGGGGACTGTTTTTT,CASSYSVGGLFF
TRBV29-1,-,-,TRBJ1-3,TGCAGCGTTGCGGGGGGCACAACCATATATTTT,CSVAGGTTIYF
TRBV29-1,-,-,TRBJ1-2,TGCAGCGTTGTGAGGCCAGGTGTCACCTATGGCTACACCTTC,CSVVRPGVTYGYTF
TRBV5-1,-,few,TRBJ1-1,TGCGCCAGCAGCTTGGACAGGGACACTGAAGCTTTCTTT,CASSLDRDTEAFF
TRBV29-1,-,few,TRBJ2-7,TGCAGCGTTGAAACGACAGGGAGGCCCTACGAGCAGTACTTC,CSVETTGRPYEQYF
TRBV30,-,-,TRBJ1-5,TGTGCCTGGAGTACGTCTGGCGGCAATCAGCCCCAGCATTTT,CAWSTSGGNQPQHF
TRBV2,TRBD2,-,TRBJ2-7,TGTGCCAGCACCGGACTAGCCCCAGTTGGTCGGCAGTACTTC,CASTGLAPVGRQYF
TRBV29-1,-,-,TRBJ1-3,TGCAGCGTTTCTGGACAGTTCTCTGGAAACACCATATATTTT,CSVSGQFSGNTIYF
TRBV5-6,-,-,TRBJ1-1,TGTGCCAGCAGCATACAGGGTGAAGCTTTCTTT,CASSIQGEAFF
TRBV7-9,-,-,TRBJ1-2,TGTGCCAGCAGCCCCCGTACGGGGGCCAACTATGGCTACACCTTC,CASSPRTGANYGYTF
TRBV29-1,-,-,TRBJ2-4,TGCAGCGTTGAAGAGTATAGGATCTACGGCTTCATTCAGTACTTC,CSVEEYRIYGFIQYF
TRBV5-6,-,-,TRBJ1-4,TGTGCCAGCAGCCGCCTTGCGGGCGAAAAACTGTTTTTT,CASSRLAGEKLFF
TRBV5-1,-,-,TRBJ2-3,TGCGCCAGCAGCTTGGTCGTCTCCACAGATACGCAGTATTTT,CASSLVVSTDTQYF
TRBV6-6,-,few,TRBJ2-1,TGTGCCAGCAGTTACTCGAGGGAGCAGTTCTTC,CASSYSREQFF
TRBV5-4,TRBD2,-,TRBJ2-1,TGTGCCAGCAGCTTGAGGAGCGGGGGATACAATGAGCAGTTCTTC,CASSLRSGGYNEQFF
TRBV25-1,-,-,TRBJ1-6,TGTGCCAGCAGTGAATTTGTCGGATCACCCCTCCACTTT,CASSEFVGSPLHF